This TCR beta chain was documented in a study of T cells in localized non-small cell lung cancer. Study-wide results and limits: Clonality peaked in uninvolved adjacent lung rather than tumor. One tumor region alone was sequenced, and heterogeneity therefore remains possible. Appearing in adjacent lung were a median roughly 59 of the top 100 tumor clones. Prolonged overall survival went with higher T cell density in the blood.

With respect to this clone: Its antigen is unknown.

TCRdb's table, derived via immunoSEQ multiplex PCR, lists solely in-frame clones and lacks some. The table shows about 41,000 clones, with more than 70% occurring only once. This TCR was recovered from a female donor of 60 years or more with stage I squamous cell lung carcinoma. This sample comprised peripheral blood, obtained before any cancer treatment.

The CDR3 sequence: CASSQVGGTGGFSGANVLTF. As DNA, the CDR3 is TGTGCCAGCAGCCAAGTTGGGGGGACAGGGGGCTTCTCTGGGGCCAACGTCCTGACTTTC. This chain connects TRBV4-2 to TRBJ2-6, with 12 bases lining up with TRBD1. Germline CDR1 LGHNA, CDR2 YNFKEQ. The CDR3 runs 20 residues. V lost 1 base, J lost 0 bases, and 7 bases stayed unmatched.